Below, 14 T cell receptor beta chains from the same sample are listed, as sequenced in a study of blood T cell repertoires in COVID-19. The table came from immunoSEQ multiplex PCR; TCRdb's copy has only in-frame clones and leaves some out. Of roughly 49,000 clones listed, 80% to 85% are singletons. The sample was peripheral blood. Source of these receptors: a man aged 50-60 years with acute or convalescent COVID-19.

The chain joins TRBV11-2 to TRBJ1-4; 7 positions agree with TRBD1. Losses at the gene ends were 4 bases for V and 5 bases for J; bases not matched to a gene: 7. CDR1 and CDR2 (germline): SGHAT, FQNNGV. This CDR3 comprises 15 residues. The CDR3 nucleotides read TGTGCCAGCAGCTACCTACAGGGGAAAAATGAAAAACTGTTTTTT. It translates to CASSYLQGKNEKLFF.

V gene TRBV7-2 combines with J gene TRBJ2-7, with D unclear. CDR3 length: 15 amino acids. Germline CDR1 reads SGHTA; CDR2 reads FQGNSA. The V end lost 6 bases, the J end lost 0 bases, and 15 bases lay between the germline ends. The CDR3 here is CASSFEWASSYEQYF. CDR3 DNA: TGTGCCAGCAGTTTTGAGTGGGCGAGCTCCTACGAGCAGTACTTC. Full variable domain (missing parts from reference TRBV7-2 and TRBJ2-7): GAGVSQSPSNKVTEKGKDVELRCDPISGHTALYWYRQSLGQGLEFLIYFQGNSAPDKSGLPSDRFSAERTGGSVSTLTIQRTQQEDSAVYLCASSFEWASSYEQYFGPGTRLTVT.

This clone was detected once. The V call is TRBV6-6, the J call TRBJ2-1; D is uncertain. This CDR3 region has 13 residues. Germline assignment: CDR1 MNHNY and CDR2 SVGAGI (reference sequence). The V and J ends lost 0 bases and 8 bases respectively, with 8 bases between them. CDR3: CASSYSNRDEQFF. CDR3 DNA sequence: TGTGCCAGCAGTTACTCGAACCGAGATGAGCAGTTCTTC.

The chain carries TRBV6-2 or TRBV6-3 and TRBJ1-6; D call uncertain. Germline CDR1 and CDR2: MNHEY and SVGEGT. The CDR3 contains 14 residues. V gave up 2 bases and J gave up 11 bases, with 13 bases separating them. DNA of the CDR3: TGTGCCAGCAGTTACGTCCCGGAGTTGGCACCCCTCCACTTT. Its translation is CASSYVPELAPLHF.

The CDR3, as DNA: TGTGCCAGCTCACCACCAGGCTATACTGAGGGGACCCAGTACTTC. Translated: CASSPPGYTEGTQYF. The V and J genes are TRBV18 and TRBJ2-5; D is perhaps TRBD2 (5 bases). CDR3 length equals 15 residues. V gave up 0 bases and J gave up 7 bases, with 15 bases separating them. Germline CDR1 and CDR2: KGHSH and LQKENI.

This chain connects TRBV27 to TRBJ2-5, with TRBD1 identical over 11 bases. CDR1 is MNHEY and CDR2 is SMNVEV in the germline V gene (reference sequence). With 6 bases clipped from V and 4 bases from J, the junction kept 7 bases outside the gene matches. CDR3 size: 15 residues. For the CDR3, the DNA is TGTGCCAGCAGGGCCCGGACAGGGGGCCGAGAGACCCAGTACTTC. This sequence encodes CASRARTGGRETQYF.

The chain is built from TRBV19 and TRBJ2-3; 8 bases are a match to TRBD2. Trimming at V came to 4 bases and at J to 2 bases, leaving 11 bases not matched to a gene. The CDR3 has 17 amino acids. Germline lookup yields CDR1 LNHDA and CDR2 SQIVND (reference sequence). The CDR3 coding sequence is TGTGCCAGTAGTACCCAGCGGGAGCGAGACGTCACAGATACGCAGTATTTT. This translates into CASSTQRERDVTDTQYF.

This clone has only one observation. This sequence joins TRBV7-9 and TRBJ1-6; D uncertain. Trimming removed 7 bases at V and 6 bases at J, with 19 bases between. CDR3 length: 16 residues. Germline values: CDR1 SEHNR, CDR2 FQNEAQ (reference sequence). The CDR3 protein is CASTPYGSSSNSPLHF. The CDR3 DNA reads as TGTGCCAGCACCCCGTACGGGTCAAGCAGTAATTCACCCCTCCACTTT.

The V call is TRBV28, the J call TRBJ1-1; TRBD1 might be the D (6 bases). In germline, CDR1 is MDHEN, CDR2 SYDVKM. V lost 5 bases, J lost 6 bases, and 19 bases lay in between. The CDR3 has 15 amino acids. CDR3 bases: TGTGCCAGCAGTCTCAGGGACACGCCTCGCGCTGAAGCTTTCTTT. Translation gives CASSLRDTPRAEAFF.

The chain has TRBV9 and TRBJ2-7, with TRBD1 identical over 7 bases. With 2 bases clipped from V and 5 bases from J, the junction kept 7 bases outside the gene matches. There are 14 residues in the CDR3. Per the germline V gene, CDR1 is SGDLS and CDR2 is YYNGEE. CDR3 nucleotides: TGTGCCAGCAGCGTGACAGGGTCCTTGAACGAGCAGTACTTC. Its protein is CASSVTGSLNEQYF.

The CDR3 nucleotides read TGTGCCAGCAGCAGGGGACAAGAAAACACCGGGGAGCTGTTTTTT. This sequence encodes CASSRGQENTGELFF. The chain joins TRBV11-3 to TRBJ2-2; tentative D call: TRBD1 (6 bases). CDR1 SGHNT and CDR2 YENEEA come from the germline V gene. V lost 5 bases and J 2 bases, leaving 12 bases between the germline ends. CDR3 length: 15 residues.

The rearrangement uses TRBV5-1 and TRBJ2-3; TRBD1 agrees at 9 bases. This CDR3 region has 14 residues. The germline V gene encodes CDR1 SGHRS and CDR2 YFSETQ. V dropped 6 bases and J dropped 3; count of bases not matched to a gene: 5. CDR3 sequence reads: CASNRDRATDTQYF. DNA for the CDR3: TGCGCCAGCAACCGGGACAGGGCAACAGATACGCAGTATTTT. The entire variable domain, with the rest obtained from reference TRBV5-1 and TRBJ2-3, is as follows: KAGVTQTPRYLIKTRGQQVTLSCSPISGHRSVSWYQQTPGQGLQFLFEYFSETQRNKGNFPGRFSGRQFSNSRSEMNVSTLELGDSALYLCASNRDRATDTQYFGPGTRLTVL.

The chain carries TRBV5-6 and TRBJ2-3; 7 bases fit TRBD1. Germline-derived CDR1 and CDR2 are SGHDT and YYEEEE. The CDR3 runs 15 residues. V lost 4 bases to trimming and J lost 5 bases; unmatched junction nucleotides: 10. The CDR3 sequence: CASSQETGLGDTQYF. The CDR3 bases are TGTGCCAGCAGCCAAGAGACAGGGCTGGGAGATACGCAGTATTTT.

This rearrangement joins TRBV24-1 to TRBJ2-2, with D possibly TRBD1 on 6 matching bases. CDR3 length equals 15 residues. Looked up from germline, CDR1 is KGHDR and CDR2 is SFDVKD. V lost 7 bases and J 5 bases, leaving 16 bases between the germline ends. The CDR3 DNA is TGTGCCACCAGGCCTGGAACAGGGAATACCGGGGAGCTGTTTTTT. It is translated as CATRPGTGNTGELFF.